This T cell receptor beta chain derives from a study of blood T cells in healthy people across ages. The table lists this clonotype with a few counts. The length of the CDR3 is 16 residues. V was clipped by 3 bases and J by 9 bases; unmatched bases: 13. Next came a second PCR, run for about 6 to 11 cycles, which used a sample-barcoded 5' primer along with a J-beta primer mix. TCRdb re-analysed the 5' RACE reads in MiXCR, keeping a single row per CDR3 protein. The sample contains about 510,000 distinct CDR3 sequences, about 25% of which appear only once. Healthy Caucasians from Russia aged about 6 to 95 served as donors. These data are also associated with another study on T cells of mothers and their children. This second report adds: Each mother yielded more than 8 million TCR beta CDR3 reads. Each child yielded millions of reads.

Input material: blood. The TCR was taken from a boy between 2 and 10 years old in good health. The V call is TRBV12-3 or TRBV12-4, the J call TRBJ1-2; 10 nucleotides agree with TRBD1. CDR3 DNA sequence: TGTGCCAGCAGTTTTCATGACAGGGGGCCCAGGGAGAGCTACACCTTC. This gives the protein CASSFHDRGPRESYTF.